This TCR beta chain comes out of a study of blood T cell repertoires in COVID-19. Assay: immunoSEQ multiplex PCR; the TCRdb copy retains only in-frame clones and omits some. In the table there are about 440,000 clones, 87% of which are singletons. Germline V CDR1 and CDR2: SEHNR, FQNEAQ (reference sequence). After removal of 6 bases from V and 2 bases from J, the junction contained 7 bases not matched to a gene. The length of the CDR3 is 15 residues. The sequence was obtained from a woman aged 18-29 years with acute COVID-19. The rearrangement uses TRBV7-9 and TRBJ1-2, with 9 nucleotides matching TRBD1. Input material: PBMCs or T cells enriched from blood (not recorded which). The CDR3 DNA reads as TGTGCCAGCAGACGAGGCGACAGGGGGAACTATGGCTACACCTTC. Its translation is CASRRGDRGNYGYTF.